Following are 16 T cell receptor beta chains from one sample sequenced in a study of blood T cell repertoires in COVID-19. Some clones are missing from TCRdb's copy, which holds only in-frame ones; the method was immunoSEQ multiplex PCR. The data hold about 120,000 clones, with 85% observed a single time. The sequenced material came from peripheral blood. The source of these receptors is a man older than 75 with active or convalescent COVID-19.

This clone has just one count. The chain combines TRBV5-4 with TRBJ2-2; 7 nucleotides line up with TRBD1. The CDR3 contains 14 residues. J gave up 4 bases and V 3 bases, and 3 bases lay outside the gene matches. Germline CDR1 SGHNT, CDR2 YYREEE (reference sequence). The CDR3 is CASSSRDSTGELFF. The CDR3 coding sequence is TGTGCCAGCAGCTCCCGGGACAGCACCGGGGAGCTGTTTTTT.

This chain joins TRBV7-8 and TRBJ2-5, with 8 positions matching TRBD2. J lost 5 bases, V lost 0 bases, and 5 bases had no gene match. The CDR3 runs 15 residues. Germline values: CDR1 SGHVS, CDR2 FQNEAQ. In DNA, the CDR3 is TGTGCCAGCAGCTTAGCCGGGGGGGCCTGGGAGACCCAGTACTTC. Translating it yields CASSLAGGAWETQYF.

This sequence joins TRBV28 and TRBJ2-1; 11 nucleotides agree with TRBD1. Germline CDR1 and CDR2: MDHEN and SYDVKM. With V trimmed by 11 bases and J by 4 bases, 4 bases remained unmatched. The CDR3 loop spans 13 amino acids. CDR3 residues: CASGTGGYNEQFF. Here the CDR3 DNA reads TGTGCCTCCGGGACAGGGGGTTACAATGAGCAGTTCTTC.

CDR3 sequence: CASSTASVPTDTQYF. Written as DNA, the CDR3 is TGTGCCAGCAGTACCGCGTCCGTCCCCACAGATACGCAGTATTTT. The chain couples TRBV7-2 to TRBJ2-3; D is unresolved. Germline V CDR1 and CDR2: SGHTA, FQGNSA. The CDR3 runs to 15 residues. V shed 6 bases and J shed 2 bases, with 15 bases lying between them.

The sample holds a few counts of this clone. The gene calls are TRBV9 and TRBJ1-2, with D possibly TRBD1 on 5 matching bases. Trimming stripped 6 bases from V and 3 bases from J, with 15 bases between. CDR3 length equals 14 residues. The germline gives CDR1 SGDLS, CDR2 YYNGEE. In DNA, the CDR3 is TGTGCCAGCAAAAGGGGCAGGGCAGACTATGGCTACACCTTC. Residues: CASKRGRADYGYTF. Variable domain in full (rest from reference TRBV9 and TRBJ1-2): DSGVTQTPKHLITATGQRVTLRCSPRSGDLSVYWYQQSLDQGLQFLIQYYNGEERAKGNILERFSAQQFPDLHSELNLSSLELGDSALYFCASKRGRADYGYTFGSGTRLTVV.

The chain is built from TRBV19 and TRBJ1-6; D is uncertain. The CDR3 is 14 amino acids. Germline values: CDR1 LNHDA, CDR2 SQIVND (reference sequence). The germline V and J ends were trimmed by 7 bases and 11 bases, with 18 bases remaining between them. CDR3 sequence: CASKLATEFAPLHF. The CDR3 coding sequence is TGTGCCAGTAAATTGGCGACGGAGTTTGCACCCCTCCACTTT.

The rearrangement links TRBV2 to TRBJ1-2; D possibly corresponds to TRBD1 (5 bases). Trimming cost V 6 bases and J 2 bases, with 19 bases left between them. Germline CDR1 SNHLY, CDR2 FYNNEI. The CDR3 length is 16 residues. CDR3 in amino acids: CASSLSLQGKNYGYTF. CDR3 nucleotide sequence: TGTGCCAGCAGCTTATCCCTTCAGGGTAAGAACTATGGCTACACCTTC.

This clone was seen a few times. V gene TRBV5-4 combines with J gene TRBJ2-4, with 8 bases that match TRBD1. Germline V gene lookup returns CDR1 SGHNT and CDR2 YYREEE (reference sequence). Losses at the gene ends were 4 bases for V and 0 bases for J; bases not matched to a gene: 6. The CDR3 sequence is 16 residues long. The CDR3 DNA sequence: TGTGCCAGCAGCCCAGGGGGCCATCTAGCCAAAAACATTCAGTACTTC. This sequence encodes CASSPGGHLAKNIQYF.

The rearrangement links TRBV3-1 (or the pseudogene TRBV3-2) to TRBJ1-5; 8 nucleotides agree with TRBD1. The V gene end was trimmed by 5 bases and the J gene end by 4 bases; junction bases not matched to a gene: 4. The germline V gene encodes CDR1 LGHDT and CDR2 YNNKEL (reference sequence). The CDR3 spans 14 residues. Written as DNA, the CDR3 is TGTGCCAGCAGCTCCACAGGGGGAAATCAGCCCCAGCATTTT. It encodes CASSSTGGNQPQHF.

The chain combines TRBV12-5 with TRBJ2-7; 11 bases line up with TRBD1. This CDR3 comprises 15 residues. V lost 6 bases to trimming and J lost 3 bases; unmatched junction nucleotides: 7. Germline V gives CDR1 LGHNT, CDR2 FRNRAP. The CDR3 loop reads CASGGTGGVLYEQYF. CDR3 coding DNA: TGTGCTAGTGGCGGGACAGGGGGGGTCCTCTACGAGCAGTACTTC.

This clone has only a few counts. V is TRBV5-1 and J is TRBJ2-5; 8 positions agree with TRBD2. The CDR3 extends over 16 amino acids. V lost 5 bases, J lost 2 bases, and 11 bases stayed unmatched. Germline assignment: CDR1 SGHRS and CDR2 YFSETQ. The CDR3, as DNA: TGCGCCAGCAGAACGTGGGGCGGGGGGTATCAAGAGACCCAGTACTTC. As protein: CASRTWGGGYQETQYF.

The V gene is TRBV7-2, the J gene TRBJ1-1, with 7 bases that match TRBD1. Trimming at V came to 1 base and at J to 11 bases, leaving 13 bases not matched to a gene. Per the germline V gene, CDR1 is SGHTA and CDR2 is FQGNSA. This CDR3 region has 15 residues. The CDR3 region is CASSLDGGTVLGAFF. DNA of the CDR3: TGTGCCAGCAGCTTAGATGGTGGGACAGTCCTCGGGGCTTTCTTT.

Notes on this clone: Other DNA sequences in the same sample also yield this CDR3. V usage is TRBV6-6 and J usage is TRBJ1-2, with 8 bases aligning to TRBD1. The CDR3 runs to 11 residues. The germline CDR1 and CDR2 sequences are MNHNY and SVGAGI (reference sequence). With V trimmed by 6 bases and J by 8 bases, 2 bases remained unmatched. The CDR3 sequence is CASSTGGGYTF. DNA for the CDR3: TGTGCCAGCAGCACAGGGGGAGGCTACACCTTC.

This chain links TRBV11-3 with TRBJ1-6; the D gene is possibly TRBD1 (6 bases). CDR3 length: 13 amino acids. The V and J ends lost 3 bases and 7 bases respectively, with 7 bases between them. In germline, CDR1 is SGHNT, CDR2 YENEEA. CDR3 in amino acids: CASSFGQNSPLHF. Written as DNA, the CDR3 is TGTGCCAGCAGCTTTGGACAGAATTCACCCCTCCACTTT.

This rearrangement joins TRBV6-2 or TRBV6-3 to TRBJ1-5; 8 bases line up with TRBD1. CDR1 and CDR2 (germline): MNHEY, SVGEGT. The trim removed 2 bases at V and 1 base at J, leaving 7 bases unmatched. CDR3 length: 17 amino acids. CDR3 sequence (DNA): TGTGCCAGCAGTTACGGCAGGGGGCAAGCGAGCAATCAGCCCCAGCATTTT. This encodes CASSYGRGQASNQPQHF.

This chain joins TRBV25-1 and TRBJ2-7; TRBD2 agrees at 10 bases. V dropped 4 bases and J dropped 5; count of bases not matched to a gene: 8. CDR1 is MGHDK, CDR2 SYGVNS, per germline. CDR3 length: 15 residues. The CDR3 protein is CASSGSSGSWDEQYF. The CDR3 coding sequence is TGTGCCAGCAGTGGTTCTAGCGGGAGTTGGGACGAGCAGTACTTC.